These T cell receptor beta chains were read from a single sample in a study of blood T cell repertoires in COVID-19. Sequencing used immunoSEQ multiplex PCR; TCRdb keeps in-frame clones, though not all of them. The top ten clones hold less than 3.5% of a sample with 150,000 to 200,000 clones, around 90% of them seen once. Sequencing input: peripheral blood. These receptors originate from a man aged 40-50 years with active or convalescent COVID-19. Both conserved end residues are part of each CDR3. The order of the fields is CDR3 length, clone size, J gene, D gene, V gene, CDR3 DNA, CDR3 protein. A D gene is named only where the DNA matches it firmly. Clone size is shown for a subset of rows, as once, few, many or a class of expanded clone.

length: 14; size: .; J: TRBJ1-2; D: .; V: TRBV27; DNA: TGTGCCAGCAGTTTAGACAGAGCTAACTATGGCTACACCTTC; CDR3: CASSLDRANYGYTF
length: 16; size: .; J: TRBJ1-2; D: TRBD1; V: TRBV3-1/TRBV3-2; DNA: TGTGCCAGCAGCCCCGCGTCAGGGGGGCGAACTTATGGCTACACCTTC; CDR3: CASSPASGGRTYGYTF
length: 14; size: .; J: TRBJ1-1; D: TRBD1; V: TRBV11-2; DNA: TGTGCCAGCAGCTTAGGGACAGGGGTCACTGAAGCTTTCTTT; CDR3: CASSLGTGVTEAFF
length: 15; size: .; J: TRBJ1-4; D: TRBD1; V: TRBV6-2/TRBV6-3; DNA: TGTGCCAGCAGTTATAAGGGGGCCCCTAGTGAAAAACTGTTTTTT; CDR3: CASSYKGAPSEKLFF
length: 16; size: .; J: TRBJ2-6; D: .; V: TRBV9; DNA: TGTGCCAGCAGCGCAACAGGGAAGGTGAGGGCCAACGTCCTGACTTTC; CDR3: CASSATGKVRANVLTF
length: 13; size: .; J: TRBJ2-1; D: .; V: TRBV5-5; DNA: TGTGCCAGCAGCTACGGGAGCGACAATGAGCAGTTCTTC; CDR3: CASSYGSDNEQFF
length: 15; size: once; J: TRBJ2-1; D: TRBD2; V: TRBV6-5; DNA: TGTGCCAGCAGTTCCGGGACTAGCGTTTACAATGAGCAGTTCTTC; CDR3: CASSSGTSVYNEQFF
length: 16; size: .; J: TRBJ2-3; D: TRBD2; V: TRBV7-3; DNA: TGTGCCAGCAGCCCGACTAGCGGGGGACCCACAGATACGCAGTATTTT; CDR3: CASSPTSGGPTDTQYF
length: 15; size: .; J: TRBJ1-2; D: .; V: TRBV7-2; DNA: TGTGCCAGCAGCTTAGTAGGGCAGGGGAACTATGGCTACACCTTC; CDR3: CASSLVGQGNYGYTF
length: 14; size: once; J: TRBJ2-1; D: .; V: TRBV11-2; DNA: TGTGCCAGCAGCTTAAACGCGCAGGGCTATGAGCAGTTCTTC; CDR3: CASSLNAQGYEQFF
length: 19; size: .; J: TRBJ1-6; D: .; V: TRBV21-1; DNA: TGTGCCAGCAGCAAAGGAAAAAGATTAGCGGGACCAGAAAGCTGTCCCCTCCACTTT; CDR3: CASSKGKRLAGPESCPLHF
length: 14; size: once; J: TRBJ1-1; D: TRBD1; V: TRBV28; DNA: TGTGCCAGCAAAACCGGGACAGCGAACACTGAAGCTTTCTTT; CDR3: CASKTGTANTEAFF
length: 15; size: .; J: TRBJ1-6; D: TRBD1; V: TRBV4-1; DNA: TGCGCCAGCAGCCAAGCCAGGGGGAATAATTCACCCCTCCACTTT; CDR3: CASSQARGNNSPLHF
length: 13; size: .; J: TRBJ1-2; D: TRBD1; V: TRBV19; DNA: TGTGCCAGTAGTACCGGGACAGAATATGGCTACACCTTC; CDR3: CASSTGTEYGYTF
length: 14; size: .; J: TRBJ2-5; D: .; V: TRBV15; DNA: TGTGCCACCAGCAGCGGGACACCCCAAGAGACCCAGTACTTC; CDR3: CATSSGTPQETQYF
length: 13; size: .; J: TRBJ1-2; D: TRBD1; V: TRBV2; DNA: TGTGCCAGATTCCCGGGACAGGGGGCTGGCTACACCTTC; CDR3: CARFPGQGAGYTF
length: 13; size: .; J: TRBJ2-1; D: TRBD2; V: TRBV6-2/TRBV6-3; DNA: TGTGCCAGCAGTCTAGCGGGGTGGGATGAGCAGTTCTTC; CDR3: CASSLAGWDEQFF
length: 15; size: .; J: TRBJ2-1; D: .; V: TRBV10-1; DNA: TGCGCCAGCAGTGAGTCCGGTAGCTCCTACAATGAGCAGTTCTTC; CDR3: CASSESGSSYNEQFF
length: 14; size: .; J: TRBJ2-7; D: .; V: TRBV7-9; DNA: TGTGCCAGCAGCTTAGGACAAGGGGGCTACGAGCAGTACTTC; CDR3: CASSLGQGGYEQYF
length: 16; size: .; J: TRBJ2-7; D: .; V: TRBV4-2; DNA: TGTGCCAGCAGCCAAGAGGAGGGGGGGAGCTCCTACGAGCAGTACTTC; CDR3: CASSQEEGGSSYEQYF
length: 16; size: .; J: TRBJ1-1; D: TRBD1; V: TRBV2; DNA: TGTGCCAGCAGTCGACAGGGGTGGGAGGGGAACACTGAAGCTTTCTTT; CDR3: CASSRQGWEGNTEAFF
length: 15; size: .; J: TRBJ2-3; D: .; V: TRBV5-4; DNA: TGTGCCAGCAGCCCCCCTGGCGGGGCGTTAGATACGCAGTATTTT; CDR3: CASSPPGGALDTQYF
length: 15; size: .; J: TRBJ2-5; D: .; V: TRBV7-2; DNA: TGTGCCAGCAGCTTAGGGGGAGGACGGGTCGGGGCCCAGTACTTC; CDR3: CASSLGGGRVGAQYF
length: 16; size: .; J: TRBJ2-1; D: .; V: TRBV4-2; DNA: TGTGCCAGCAGCCTCTCGAACATTGGAGTCCCCGTTGAGCAGTTCTTC; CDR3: CASSLSNIGVPVEQFF
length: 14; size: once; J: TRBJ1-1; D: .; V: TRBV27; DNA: TGTGCCAGCAGTTTGTCCGGACAGAGCACTGAAGCTTTCTTT; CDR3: CASSLSGQSTEAFF
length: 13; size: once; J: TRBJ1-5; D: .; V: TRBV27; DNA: TGTGCCAGCAGTTTAGGGGGAGGCCAGCCCCAGCATTTT; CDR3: CASSLGGGQPQHF
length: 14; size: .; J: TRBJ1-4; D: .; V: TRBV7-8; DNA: TGTGCCAGCAGCTTAGCAGGGGTCGGTGAAAAACTGTTTTTT; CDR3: CASSLAGVGEKLFF
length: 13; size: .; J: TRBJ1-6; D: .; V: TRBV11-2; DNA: TGTGCCAGCAGCGCGCAGGGGAGTTCACCCCTCCACTTT; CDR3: CASSAQGSSPLHF
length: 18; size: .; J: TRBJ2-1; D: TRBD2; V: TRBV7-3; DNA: TGTGCCAGCAGCTTATTCGGGGGGGCCAAATCTCCCTACAATGAGCAGTTCTTC; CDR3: CASSLFGGAKSPYNEQFF
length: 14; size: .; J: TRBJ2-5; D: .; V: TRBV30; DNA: TGTGCCTGGAGTGTACTTACAGGGCAAGAGACCCAGTACTTC; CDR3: CAWSVLTGQETQYF
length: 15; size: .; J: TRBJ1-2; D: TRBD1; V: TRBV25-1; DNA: TGTGCCAGCAGTGAATCCGGGACAGGGGGGGATGGCTACACCTTC; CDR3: CASSESGTGGDGYTF
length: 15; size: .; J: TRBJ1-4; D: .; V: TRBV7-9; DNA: TGTGCCAGCAGCGCCGACAGGACAACTAATGAAAAACTGTTTTTT; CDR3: CASSADRTTNEKLFF
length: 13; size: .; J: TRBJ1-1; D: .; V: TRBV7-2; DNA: TGTGCCAGCAGCCCCAATGGGGGGACTGAAGCTTTCTTT; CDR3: CASSPNGGTEAFF
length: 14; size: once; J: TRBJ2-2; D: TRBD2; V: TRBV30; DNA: TGTGCCTGGAGGGGGACTAGCGACACCGGGGAGCTGTTTTTT; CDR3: CAWRGTSDTGELFF
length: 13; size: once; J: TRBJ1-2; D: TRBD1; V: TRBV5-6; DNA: TGTGCCAGCAGACCTCAGACAGGGGATGGCTACACCTTC; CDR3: CASRPQTGDGYTF
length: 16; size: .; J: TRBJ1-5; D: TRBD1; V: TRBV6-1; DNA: TGTGCCAGCAGTGAGTCCGGGACAGGGTTCAATCAGCCCCAGCATTTT; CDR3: CASSESGTGFNQPQHF
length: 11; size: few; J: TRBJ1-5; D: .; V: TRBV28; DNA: TGTGCCAGCGGCCGCAATCAGCCCCAGCATTTT; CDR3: CASGRNQPQHF
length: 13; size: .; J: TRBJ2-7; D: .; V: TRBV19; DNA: TGTGCCAGTAGTGGTCGAGGCCGATACGAGCAGTACTTC; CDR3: CASSGRGRYEQYF
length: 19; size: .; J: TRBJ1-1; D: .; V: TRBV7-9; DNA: TGTGCCAGCAGCTTAGACTACGGGGGAGATCTTTGGGTGAACACTGAAGCTTTCTTT; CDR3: CASSLDYGGDLWVNTEAFF
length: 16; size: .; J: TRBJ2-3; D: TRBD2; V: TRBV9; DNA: TGTGCCAGCAGTCGGGGGGGCCTCAAGGGCACAGATACGCAGTATTTT; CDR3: CASSRGGLKGTDTQYF
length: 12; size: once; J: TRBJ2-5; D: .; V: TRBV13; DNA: TGTGCCAGCAGCTACGGGGGTGAGACCCAGTACTTC; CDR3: CASSYGGETQYF
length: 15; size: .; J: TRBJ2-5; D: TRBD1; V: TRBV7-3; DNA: TGTGCCAGCAGCTTAAGGGGACAGGGTTTCGAGACCCAGTACTTC; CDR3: CASSLRGQGFETQYF
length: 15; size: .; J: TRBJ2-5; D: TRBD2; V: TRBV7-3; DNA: TGTGCCAGCAGCTTGGTAGCGGGCCGCGCGGGGACCCAGTACTTC; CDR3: CASSLVAGRAGTQYF
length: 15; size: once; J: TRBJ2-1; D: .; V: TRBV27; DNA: TGTGCCAGCAGTTTGCAGGCCGGCTCCTACAATGAGCAGTTCTTC; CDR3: CASSLQAGSYNEQFF
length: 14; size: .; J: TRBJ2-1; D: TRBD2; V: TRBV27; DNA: TGTGCCAGCAGTTTCACTAGCGAAGACAATGAGCAGTTCTTC; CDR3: CASSFTSEDNEQFF
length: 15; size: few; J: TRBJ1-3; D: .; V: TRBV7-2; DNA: TGTGCCAGCAGCTTGCTGTACGGTTCTGGAAACACCATATATTTT; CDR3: CASSLLYGSGNTIYF
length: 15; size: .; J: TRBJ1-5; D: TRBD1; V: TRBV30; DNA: TGTGCCTGGAGTGTAGGGCAGGGGGGCAATCAGCCCCAGCATTTT; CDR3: CAWSVGQGGNQPQHF
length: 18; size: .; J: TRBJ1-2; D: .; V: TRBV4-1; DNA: TGCGCCAGCAGCCAAGATCAGAAGGGGACCCTCTCGGGGGATGGCTACACCTTC; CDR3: CASSQDQKGTLSGDGYTF